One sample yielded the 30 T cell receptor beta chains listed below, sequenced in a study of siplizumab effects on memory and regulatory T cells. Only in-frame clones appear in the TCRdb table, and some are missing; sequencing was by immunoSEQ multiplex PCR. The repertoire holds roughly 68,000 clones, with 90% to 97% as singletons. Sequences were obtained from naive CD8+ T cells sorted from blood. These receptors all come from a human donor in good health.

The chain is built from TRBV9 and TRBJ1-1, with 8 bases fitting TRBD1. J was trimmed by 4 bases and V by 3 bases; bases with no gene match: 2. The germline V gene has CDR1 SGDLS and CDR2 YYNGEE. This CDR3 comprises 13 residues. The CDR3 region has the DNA TGTGCCAGCAGCGGCACAGGGGGCACTGAAGCTTTCTTT. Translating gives CASSGTGGTEAFF.

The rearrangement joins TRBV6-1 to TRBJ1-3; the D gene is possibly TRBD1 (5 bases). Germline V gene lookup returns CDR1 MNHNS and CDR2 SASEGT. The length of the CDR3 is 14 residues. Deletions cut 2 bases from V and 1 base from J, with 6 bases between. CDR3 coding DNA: TGTGCCAGCAGTGAATGGGGGTCTGGAAACACCATATATTTT. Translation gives CASSEWGSGNTIYF.

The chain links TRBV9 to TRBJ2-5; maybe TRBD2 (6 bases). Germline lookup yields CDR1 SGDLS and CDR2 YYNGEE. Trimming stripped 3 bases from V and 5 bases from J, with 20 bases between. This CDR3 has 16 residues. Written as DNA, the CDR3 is TGTGCCAGCAGCGCAACCCTGGGCCGGGACTTTGAGACCCAGTACTTC. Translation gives CASSATLGRDFETQYF.

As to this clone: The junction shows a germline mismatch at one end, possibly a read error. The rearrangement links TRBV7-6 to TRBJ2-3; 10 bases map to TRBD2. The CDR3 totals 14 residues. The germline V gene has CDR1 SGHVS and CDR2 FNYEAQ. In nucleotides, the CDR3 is TGTGCCAGCAGCCTAGCGGGGGGCACAGATACGCAGTATTTT. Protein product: CASSLAGGTDTQYF.

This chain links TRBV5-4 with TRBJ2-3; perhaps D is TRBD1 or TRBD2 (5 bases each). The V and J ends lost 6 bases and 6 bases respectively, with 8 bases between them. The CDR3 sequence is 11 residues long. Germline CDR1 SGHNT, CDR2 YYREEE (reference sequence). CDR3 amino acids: CASTGADTQYF. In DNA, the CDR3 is TGTGCCAGCACCGGGGCCGATACGCAGTATTTT.

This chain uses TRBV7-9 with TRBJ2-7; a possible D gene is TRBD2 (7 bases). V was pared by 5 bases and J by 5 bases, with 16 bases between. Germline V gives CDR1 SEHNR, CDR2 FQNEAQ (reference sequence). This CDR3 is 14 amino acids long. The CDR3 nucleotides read TGTGCCAGCAGCCCAGGCGGGGGCCCCCACGAGCAGTACTTC. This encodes CASSPGGGPHEQYF.

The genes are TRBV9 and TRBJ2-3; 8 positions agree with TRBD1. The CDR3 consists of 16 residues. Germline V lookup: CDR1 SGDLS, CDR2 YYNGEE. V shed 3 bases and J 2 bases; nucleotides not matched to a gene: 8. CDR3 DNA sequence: TGTGCCAGCAGCGAAGAGACAGGGGAGAACACAGATACGCAGTATTTT. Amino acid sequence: CASSEETGENTDTQYF.

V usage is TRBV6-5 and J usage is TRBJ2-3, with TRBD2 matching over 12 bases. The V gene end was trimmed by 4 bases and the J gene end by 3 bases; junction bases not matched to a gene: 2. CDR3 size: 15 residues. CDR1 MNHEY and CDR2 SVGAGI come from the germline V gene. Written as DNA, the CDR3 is TGTGCCAGCAGTTTCCTAGCGGGGGGGACAGATACGCAGTATTTT. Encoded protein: CASSFLAGGTDTQYF.

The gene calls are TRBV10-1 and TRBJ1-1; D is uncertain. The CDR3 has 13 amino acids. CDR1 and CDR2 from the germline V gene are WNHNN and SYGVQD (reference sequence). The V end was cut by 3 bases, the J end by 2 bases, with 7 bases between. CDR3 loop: CASSEMINTEAFF. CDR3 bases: TGCGCCAGCAGTGAAATGATTAACACTGAAGCTTTCTTT.

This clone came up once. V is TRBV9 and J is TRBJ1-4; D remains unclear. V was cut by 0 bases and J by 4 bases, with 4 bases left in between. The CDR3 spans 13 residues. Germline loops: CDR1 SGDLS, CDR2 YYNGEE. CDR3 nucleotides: TGTGCCAGCAGCGTAGACGGTAATGAAAAACTGTTTTTT. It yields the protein CASSVDGNEKLFF.

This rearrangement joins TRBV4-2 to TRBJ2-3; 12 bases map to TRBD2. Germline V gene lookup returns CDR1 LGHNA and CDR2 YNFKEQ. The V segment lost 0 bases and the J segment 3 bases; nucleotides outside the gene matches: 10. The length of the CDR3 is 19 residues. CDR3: CASSQDLAGGPRLTDTQYF. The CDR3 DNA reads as TGTGCCAGCAGCCAAGACCTAGCGGGGGGGCCGAGGTTGACAGATACGCAGTATTTT.

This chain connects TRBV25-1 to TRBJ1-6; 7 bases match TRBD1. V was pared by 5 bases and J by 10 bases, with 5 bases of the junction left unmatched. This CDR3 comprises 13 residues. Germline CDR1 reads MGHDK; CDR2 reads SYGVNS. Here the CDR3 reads CASSPPGQSPLHF. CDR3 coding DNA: TGTGCCAGCAGTCCCCCGGGACAGTCACCCCTCCACTTT.

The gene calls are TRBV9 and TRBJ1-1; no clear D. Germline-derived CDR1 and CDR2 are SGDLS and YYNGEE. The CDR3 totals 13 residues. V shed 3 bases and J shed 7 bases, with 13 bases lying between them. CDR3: CASSDPVRGEAFF. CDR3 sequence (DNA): TGTGCCAGCAGCGACCCGGTCCGTGGTGAAGCTTTCTTT.

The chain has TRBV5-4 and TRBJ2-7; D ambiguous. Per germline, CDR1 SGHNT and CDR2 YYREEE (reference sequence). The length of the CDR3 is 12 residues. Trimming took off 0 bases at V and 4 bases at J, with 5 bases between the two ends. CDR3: CASSLGGYEQYF. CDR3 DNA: TGTGCCAGCAGCTTGGGCGGATACGAGCAGTACTTC.

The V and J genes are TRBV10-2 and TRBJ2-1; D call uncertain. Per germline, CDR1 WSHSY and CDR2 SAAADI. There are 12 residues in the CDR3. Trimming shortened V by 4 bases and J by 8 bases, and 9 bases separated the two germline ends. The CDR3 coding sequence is TGCGCCAGCAGTGGAAATGTATATGAGCAGTTCTTC. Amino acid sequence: CASSGNVYEQFF.

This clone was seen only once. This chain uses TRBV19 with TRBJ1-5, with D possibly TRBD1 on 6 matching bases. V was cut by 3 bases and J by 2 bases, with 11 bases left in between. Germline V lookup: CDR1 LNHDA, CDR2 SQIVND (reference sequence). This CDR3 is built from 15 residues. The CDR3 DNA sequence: TGTGCCAGTAGTATCTTGGGGGCTGGCAATCAGCCCCAGCATTTT. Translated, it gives CASSILGAGNQPQHF.

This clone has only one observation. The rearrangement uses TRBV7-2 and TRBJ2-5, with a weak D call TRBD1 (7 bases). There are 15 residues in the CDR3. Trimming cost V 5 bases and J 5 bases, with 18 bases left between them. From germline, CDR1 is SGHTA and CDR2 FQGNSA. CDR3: CASSASGSGGETQYF. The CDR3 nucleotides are TGTGCCAGCAGCGCATCGGGCTCAGGGGGGGAGACCCAGTACTTC.

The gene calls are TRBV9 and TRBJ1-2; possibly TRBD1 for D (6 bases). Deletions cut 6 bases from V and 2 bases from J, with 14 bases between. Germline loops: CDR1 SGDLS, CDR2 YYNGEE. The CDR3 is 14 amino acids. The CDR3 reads CASTSGGPNYGYTF. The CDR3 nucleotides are TGTGCCAGCACGTCGGGGGGGCCCAACTATGGCTACACCTTC.

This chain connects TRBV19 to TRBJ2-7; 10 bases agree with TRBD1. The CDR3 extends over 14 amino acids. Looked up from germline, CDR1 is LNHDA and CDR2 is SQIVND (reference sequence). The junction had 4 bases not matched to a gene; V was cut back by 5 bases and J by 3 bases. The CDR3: CASSPGTGDYEQYF. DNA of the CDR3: TGTGCCAGTAGTCCCGGGACAGGGGACTACGAGCAGTACTTC.

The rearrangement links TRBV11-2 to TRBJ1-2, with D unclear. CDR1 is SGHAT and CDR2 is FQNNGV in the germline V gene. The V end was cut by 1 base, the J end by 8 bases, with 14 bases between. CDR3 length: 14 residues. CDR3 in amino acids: CASSLASSMNGYTF. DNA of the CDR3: TGTGCCAGCAGCTTAGCTTCGTCAATGAACGGCTACACCTTC.

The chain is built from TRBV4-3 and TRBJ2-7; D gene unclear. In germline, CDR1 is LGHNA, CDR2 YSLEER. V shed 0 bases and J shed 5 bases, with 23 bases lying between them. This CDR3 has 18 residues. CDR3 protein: CASSQDRMRMLGTHEQYF. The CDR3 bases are TGCGCCAGCAGCCAAGATCGAATGAGGATGCTGGGTACCCACGAGCAGTACTTC.

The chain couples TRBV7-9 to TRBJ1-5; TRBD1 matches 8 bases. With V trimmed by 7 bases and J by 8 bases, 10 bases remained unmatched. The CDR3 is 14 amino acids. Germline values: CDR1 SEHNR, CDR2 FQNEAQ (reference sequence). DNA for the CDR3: TGTGCCAGCACTTGGGCAGGGGGCCTCGAGCCCCAGCATTTT. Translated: CASTWAGGLEPQHF.

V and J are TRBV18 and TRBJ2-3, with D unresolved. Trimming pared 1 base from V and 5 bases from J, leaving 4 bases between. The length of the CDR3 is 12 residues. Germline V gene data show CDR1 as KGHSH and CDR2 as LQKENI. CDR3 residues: CASSPLVDTQYF. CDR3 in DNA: TGTGCCAGCTCACCACTGGTAGATACGCAGTATTTT.

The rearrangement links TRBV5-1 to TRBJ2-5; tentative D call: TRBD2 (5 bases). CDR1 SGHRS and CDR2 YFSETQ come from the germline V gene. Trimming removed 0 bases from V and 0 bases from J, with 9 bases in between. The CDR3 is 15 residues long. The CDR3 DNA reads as TGCGCCAGCAGCTTGGCCCCGGGGTACCAAGAGACCCAGTACTTC. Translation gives CASSLAPGYQETQYF.

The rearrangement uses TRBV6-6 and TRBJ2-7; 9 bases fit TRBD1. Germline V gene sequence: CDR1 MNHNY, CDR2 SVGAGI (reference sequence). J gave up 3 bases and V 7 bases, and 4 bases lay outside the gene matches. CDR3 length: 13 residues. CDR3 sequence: CASTGTGIYEQYF. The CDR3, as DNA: TGTGCCAGCACCGGGACAGGGATCTACGAGCAGTACTTC.

DNA of the CDR3: TGTGCCAGCAGATCGGTGACGGTGAAGGTAGAGACCCAGTACTTC. Translation: CASRSVTVKVETQYF. This chain joins TRBV7-8 and TRBJ2-5; D remains unclear. The CDR3 extends over 15 amino acids. From germline, CDR1 is SGHVS and CDR2 FQNEAQ. Deletions cut 6 bases from V and 4 bases from J, with 18 bases between.

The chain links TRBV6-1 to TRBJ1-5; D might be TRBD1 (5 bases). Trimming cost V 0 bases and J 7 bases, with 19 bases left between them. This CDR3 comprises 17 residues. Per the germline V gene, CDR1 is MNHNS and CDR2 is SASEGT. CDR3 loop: CASSEAAIREVGQPQHF. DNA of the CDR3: TGTGCCAGCAGTGAAGCGGCGATCAGGGAAGTCGGCCAGCCCCAGCATTTT.

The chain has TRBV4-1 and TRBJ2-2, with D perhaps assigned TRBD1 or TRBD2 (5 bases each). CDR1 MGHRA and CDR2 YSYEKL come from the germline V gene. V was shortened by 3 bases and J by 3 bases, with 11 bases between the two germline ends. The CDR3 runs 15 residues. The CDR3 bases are TGCGCCAGCAGCCATGCCGGGACCCACACCGGGGAGCTGTTTTTT. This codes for CASSHAGTHTGELFF.

The CDR3 region has the DNA TGTGCCAGCAGTCCTAGCGGGGGAGGTTTGGAGACCCAGTACTTC. It is translated as CASSPSGGGLETQYF. V usage is TRBV28 and J usage is TRBJ2-5; 10 nucleotides agree with TRBD2. Germline CDR1 is MDHEN and CDR2 is SYDVKM. V was pared by 5 bases and J by 5 bases, with 8 bases of the junction left unmatched. The CDR3 has 15 residues. Full variable domain (remainder filled in from reference TRBV28 and TRBJ2-5): DVKVTQSSRYLVKRTGEKVFLECVQDMDHENMFWYRQDPGLGLRLIYFSYDVKMKEKGDIPEGYSVSREKKERFSLILESASTNQTSMYLCASSPSGGGLETQYFGPGTRLLVL.

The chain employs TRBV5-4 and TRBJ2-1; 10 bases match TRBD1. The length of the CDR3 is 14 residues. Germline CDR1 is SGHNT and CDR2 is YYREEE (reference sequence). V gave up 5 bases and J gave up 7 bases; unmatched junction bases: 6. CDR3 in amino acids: CASSPGQGWNEQFF. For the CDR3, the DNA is TGTGCCAGCAGTCCGGGACAGGGGTGGAATGAGCAGTTCTTC.